This T cell receptor (beta chain) was observed in a study of vaccination and CD4 T cells after COVID-19. Study in general: Investigators stimulated cells with overlapping spike peptides drawn from SARS-CoV-2, HCoV-NL63, HCoV-OC43 and HCoV-229E.

The ends were cut back, 5 bases at V and 0 bases at J, with 10 bases in the middle. The CDR3 loop spans 13 amino acids. Germline CDR1 and CDR2: DFQATT and SNEGSKA (reference sequence). Specified treatment: approximately nine-day PBMC culture with coronavirus spike peptide pools or control peptides (ViraFEST assay). General study findings and limits: Although the median of SARS-CoV-2-reactive clonotypes rose from 21 to 38, the change was not significant. The great majority, 304 of 307 vaccine-specific clones, proved spike mono-reactive in convalescent patients.

This clonotype was detected a few times. Its specificity is not known. Sequenced with the Oncomine TCR Beta short-read assay was DNA taken from cultured CD4+ T cells. MiXCR, run by TCRdb on the PCR reads, gives a single entry per CDR3 protein. The profile shows tens of thousands of distinct CDR3 sequences, roughly three fifths of them singletons. Sample: CD4+ T cells from blood, cultured in vitro. This clonotype was obtained from a human donor who had recovered from COVID-19. The chain carries TRBV20-1 and TRBJ1-1; D is possibly TRBD1 (5 bases). The CDR3 region has the DNA TGCAGTGCTCCCCGGGGGGTGAACACTGAAGCTTTCTTT. Its translation: CSAPRGVNTEAFF.